This T cell receptor (beta chain) was captured by sequencing in a study of CD8 T cells in ankylosing spondylitis. General study findings and limits: Clones that were linked to disease were CD8+ and were relatively rare in peripheral blood. Reactive arthritis synovial fluid and blood previously showed some of these motif variants. Ankylosing spondylitis blood seemed to carry a telltale TCR beta motif made of fewer than ten highly homologous variants. Researchers reportedly found disease-linked clones significantly enriched in matched ankylosing spondylitis synovial fluid.

In its sample, this clonotype was seen a few times. The antigen remains undetermined. Germline CDR1 is SNHLY and CDR2 is FYNNEI. The CDR3 runs 13 residues. Between the trimmed V and J ends, which lost 4 bases and 4 bases, there was a span of 10 bases. Quantitative 5'-RACE was performed with molecular barcodes, and it yielded the TCR beta libraries. MiXCR was run by TCRdb on the 5' RACE reads, yielding one entry per CDR3 protein. This table has 500,000 to 550,000 distinct CDR3 sequences, roughly 13% appearing once. The sequence derives from a male donor with ankylosing spondylitis. The sequenced material came from blood, either unsorted or a sorted T cell fraction (not recorded which). The chain uses TRBV2 and TRBJ2-5; possibly TRBD1 for D (5 bases). This CDR3 is CASSAGSVETQYF. The CDR3 nucleotides are TGTGCCAGCAGTGCAGGGTCGGTAGAGACCCAGTACTTC.